The 20 T cell receptor beta chains reported below all come from one sample, sequenced in a study of neurological immune-mediated disorders. In TCRdb, the 5' RACE reads were re-called with MiXCR into one record per CDR3 protein. The table has approximately 30,000 distinct CDR3 sequences, around 14% seen once; the top ten hold 27%. The sequencing sample was made of PBMCs. These receptors came from a man aged 70-80 years in good health.

This clonotype was seen many times. The V and J genes are TRBV18 and TRBJ1-4; perhaps TRBD1 as D (5 bases). The germline V gene encodes CDR1 KGHSH and CDR2 LQKENI. The V gene lost 0 bases and the J gene lost 5 bases, with 7 bases spanning the gap. CDR3 length equals 14 residues. CDR3 loop: CASSPPGENEKLFF. CDR3 bases: TGTGCCAGCTCACCACCAGGGGAAAATGAAAAACTGTTTTTT.

Of note for this clonotype: One junction end does not reproduce the germline sequence, and a read error may be involved. The V gene is TRBV5-1, the J gene TRBJ2-7; possibly TRBD1 or TRBD2 for D (5 bases each). The CDR3 runs to 15 residues. The V gene's germline CDR1 is SGHRS and CDR2 YFSETQ. In nucleotides, the CDR3 is TGCGCCAGCAGCCCGCGGTCAGCGACCAGGGACGAGCGGTACTTC. Encoded protein: CASSPRSATRDERYF.

This clonotype was detected many times. J is TRBJ1-4 and V is TRBV4-1, with D possibly TRBD1 on 5 matching bases. Per the germline V gene, CDR1 is MGHRA and CDR2 is YSYEKL. The CDR3 spans 15 residues. Trimming took 0 bases from V and 1 from J, leaving 6 bases between them. The CDR3 DNA is TGCGCCAGCAGCCAAGATCAGGGAACTAATGAAAAACTGTTTTTT. It yields the protein CASSQDQGTNEKLFF.

Notes on this clonotype: A junction end diverges from the germline sequence, so it may reflect a read error. This rearrangement joins TRBV20-1 to TRBJ2-1; the match to TRBD2 covers 7 bases. The CDR3 runs to 14 residues. Germline V gene lookup returns CDR1 DFQATT and CDR2 SNEGSKA (reference sequence). The CDR3 is CSARDYLTYNERFF. The CDR3, as DNA: TGCAGTGCCAGGGACTACCTAACCTACAATGAGCGGTTCTTC.

Of note for this clonotype: The junction shows a germline mismatch at one end, possibly a read error. The J gene is TRBJ2-2, the V gene TRBV7-3; D is possibly TRBD1 (6 bases). This CDR3 comprises 12 residues. Germline V gene lookup returns CDR1 SGHTA and CDR2 FQGTGA. CDR3 sequence reads: CVSSWDTGELVF. The CDR3 region has the DNA TGTGTCAGCAGCTGGGACACCGGGGAGCTGGTTTTT.

This clonotype occurred many times. The rearrangement uses TRBV2 and TRBJ1-2; TRBD1 aligns across 7 bases. This CDR3 contains 16 residues. V lost 2 bases to trimming and J lost 4 bases; unmatched junction nucleotides: 10. Germline CDR1 reads SNHLY; CDR2 reads FYNNEI. The CDR3 reads CASSELGGGSIYGYTF. The CDR3 DNA sequence: TGTGCCAGCAGTGAATTGGGAGGGGGCAGTATCTATGGCTACACCTTC.

This clonotype has a count of ten or more. The CDR3 sequence is CASSLDLRGSYEQYF. The CDR3 nucleotides are TGTGCCAGCAGCTTAGATCTCAGGGGGTCCTACGAGCAGTACTTC. The rearrangement uses TRBV11-2 and TRBJ2-7, with 7 bases fitting TRBD1. CDR1 is SGHAT and CDR2 is FQNNGV in the germline V gene. Unmatched junction bases numbered 3, after V lost 0 bases and J lost 1 base. The CDR3 extends over 15 amino acids.

This clonotype appeared many times. This chain uses TRBV5-6 with TRBJ1-4; D unresolved. Between the trimmed V and J ends, which lost 4 bases and 0 bases, there was a span of 16 bases. The CDR3 sequence is 17 residues long. The germline V gene has CDR1 SGHDT and CDR2 YYEEEE. CDR3 DNA: TGTGCCAGCAGCCCCCTTTTGGGAACAACAACTAATGAAAAACTGTTTTTT. This sequence encodes CASSPLLGTTTNEKLFF.

This clonotype was recorded at least ten times. V usage is TRBV20-1 and J usage is TRBJ2-3; 9 bases agree with TRBD2. Germline CDR1 DFQATT, CDR2 SNEGSKA (reference sequence). This CDR3 region has 15 residues. V was pared by 1 base and J by 0 bases, with 2 bases of the junction left unmatched. DNA of the CDR3: TGCAGTGCTAGAGGAGCGGGGGGTAGCACAGATACGCAGTATTTT. This codes for CSARGAGGSTDTQYF.

This clonotype was recorded many times. Just one base apart from a much larger clone, this may be a read error. This rearrangement joins TRBV6-2 or TRBV6-3 to TRBJ1-1; the D is unclear. The germline V gene encodes CDR1 MNHEY and CDR2 SVGEGT. Deletions cut 10 bases from V and 4 bases from J, with 13 bases between. CDR3 length: 12 residues. CDR3 DNA sequence: TGTGCCAACAGCCCGCATCCCACTGAAGCTTTCTTT. Its translation: CANSPHPTEAFF.

This clonotype was seen at least ten times. The rearrangement links TRBV5-1 to TRBJ2-1; D is possibly TRBD2 (7 bases). CDR1 and CDR2 from the germline V gene are SGHRS and YFSETQ. V lost 3 bases and J lost 9, with 19 bases in between. CDR3 length equals 15 residues. CDR3 in DNA: TGCGCCAGCAGCTGGGGGCCCGGACTAGGGAGTGAGCAGTTCTTC. Translation: CASSWGPGLGSEQFF.

This clonotype was seen ten or more times. V usage is TRBV7-2 and J usage is TRBJ2-7; no firm D call. The CDR3 has 12 residues. Between the trimmed V and J ends, which lost 4 bases and 5 bases, there was a span of 9 bases. The V gene's germline CDR1 is SGHTA and CDR2 FQGNSA. This chain's CDR3 is CASSSIFNEQYF. DNA for the CDR3: TGTGCCAGCAGCTCCATCTTCAACGAGCAGTACTTC.

The table lists this clonotype with many counts. The chain combines TRBV5-1 with TRBJ1-5; no clear D. The CDR3 sequence is 15 residues long. Germline assignment: CDR1 SGHRS and CDR2 YFSETQ. The V and J ends lost 0 bases and 0 bases respectively, with 7 bases between them. CDR3 sequence (DNA): TGCGCCAGCAGCTTGGGCGATGATAGCAATCAGCCCCAGCATTTT. Translation gives CASSLGDDSNQPQHF.

This clonotype came up many times. This CDR3 reads CATGTGAYNEQFF. DNA for the CDR3: TGTGCCACCGGGACAGGGGCCTACAATGAGCAGTTCTTC. The chain employs TRBV24-1 and TRBJ2-1; 10 nucleotides match TRBD1. CDR1 and CDR2 from the germline V gene are KGHDR and SFDVKD. V lost 9 bases and J lost 2; bases outside the gene matches: 0. This CDR3 has 13 residues.

Concerning this clonotype: This may be a read error: a much more frequent sequence differs by one nucleotide. The chain employs TRBV12-3 or TRBV12-4 and TRBJ2-7; either TRBD1 or TRBD2 may fit D (6 bases each). The CDR3 length is 13 residues. V was trimmed by 7 bases and J by 7 bases, leaving 17 bases between them. The CDR3 DNA sequence: TGTGCCAGCAACGTTTGGGGGGCGGTTGAGCAGTACTTC. It specifies CASNVWGAVEQYF.

This clonotype was seen ten or more times. This chain's CDR3 is CASSTYPTDTQYF. The CDR3 DNA is TGTGCCAGCAGCACATACCCCACAGATACGCAGTATTTT. The rearrangement uses TRBV7-9 and TRBJ2-3; D is unresolved. V was cut by 5 bases and J by 2 bases, with 8 bases left in between. CDR1 SEHNR and CDR2 FQNEAQ come from the germline V gene (reference sequence). This CDR3 comprises 13 residues.

This clonotype was picked up many times. The chain has TRBV7-2 and TRBJ2-7, with D possibly being TRBD1 (6 bases). Per the germline V gene, CDR1 is SGHTA and CDR2 is FQGNSA. Trimming removed 1 base at V and 5 bases at J, with 9 bases between. The CDR3 runs 13 residues. The CDR3 protein is CASSLGQANEQYF. Here the CDR3 DNA reads TGTGCCAGCAGCTTAGGACAGGCAAACGAGCAGTACTTC.

This clonotype was counted many times. The genes are TRBV12-3 or TRBV12-4 and TRBJ2-3, with D possibly TRBD2 on 6 matching bases. This CDR3 has 14 amino acids. V was shortened by 7 bases and J by 2 bases, with 13 bases between the two germline ends. CDR3: CASTTRLDTDTQYF. The CDR3 DNA sequence: TGTGCCAGCACCACCCGACTAGACACAGATACGCAGTATTTT.

On this clonotype itself: One junction end does not reproduce the germline sequence, and a read error may be involved. The J gene is TRBJ2-1, the V gene TRBV14; 7 bases agree with TRBD1. Germline V lookup: CDR1 SGHDN, CDR2 FVKESK. CDR3 size: 13 residues. CDR3 DNA: TGTGCCAGCAGCGAAGACAGGGCTGGTAGTCAGTTCTTC. Protein sequence: CASSEDRAGSQFF.

This clonotype was found a few times. The V call is TRBV20-1, the J call TRBJ2-4; D gene unclear. V was trimmed by 6 bases and J by 4 bases, leaving 13 bases between them. The V gene's germline CDR1 is DFQATT and CDR2 SNEGSKA (reference sequence). The length of the CDR3 is 13 residues. Written as DNA, the CDR3 is TGCAGTGCAGACACAACGGGTAAAAACATTCAGTACTTC. This translates into CSADTTGKNIQYF.